This TCR beta chain was sequenced during a study of Ad26.COV2.S vaccination and SARS-CoV-2 variants. The wider study: The authors gave Ad26.COV2.S intramuscularly, either once or twice 56 days apart.

Notes on this clone: Its antigen is not identified.

This table comes from immunoSEQ multiplex PCR, and its TCRdb copy is limited to in-frame clones, with some not included. The sample has about 400,000 clones; about 80% are singletons. Germline lookup yields CDR1 SGHDT and CDR2 YYEEEE. CDR3 length equals 14 residues. With 4 bases removed from V and 0 bases from J, the gap between germline ends came to 11 bases. Sample treatment: some 20 received Ad26.COV2.S at low or high dose, single or two shots; 5 received placebo; per-sample allocation not given. Day 63 following the first vaccine or placebo injection was when the samples were taken. Study-level findings and limits: Comparability of non-spike TCR breadth was observed across vaccine and placebo recipients.

The clonotype comes from a person between 18 and 59 years old who received the Ad26.COV2.S COVID-19 vaccine or a placebo. The V gene is TRBV5-6, the J gene TRBJ2-7; D is possibly TRBD2 (6 bases). Sequencing was performed on peripheral blood, taken in a trial of Ad26.COV2.S vaccine versus placebo. The CDR3 DNA reads TGTGCCAGCAGCCATACTAGCTTCTCCTACGAGCAGTACTTC. The encoded protein is CASSHTSFSYEQYF.